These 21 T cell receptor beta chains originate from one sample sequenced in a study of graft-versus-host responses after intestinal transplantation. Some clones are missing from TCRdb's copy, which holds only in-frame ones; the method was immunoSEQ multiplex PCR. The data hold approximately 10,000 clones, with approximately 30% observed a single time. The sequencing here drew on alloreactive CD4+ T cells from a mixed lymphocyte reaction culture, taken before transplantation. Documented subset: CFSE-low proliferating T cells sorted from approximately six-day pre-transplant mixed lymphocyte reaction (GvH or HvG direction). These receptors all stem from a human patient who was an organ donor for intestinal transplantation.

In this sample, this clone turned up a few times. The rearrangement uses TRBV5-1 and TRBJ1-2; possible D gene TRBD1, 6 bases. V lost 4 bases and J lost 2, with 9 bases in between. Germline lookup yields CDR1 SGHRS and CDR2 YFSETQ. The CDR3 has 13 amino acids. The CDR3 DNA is TGCGCCAGCAGCCGTGACAGGAACTATGGCTACACCTTC. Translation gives CASSRDRNYGYTF.

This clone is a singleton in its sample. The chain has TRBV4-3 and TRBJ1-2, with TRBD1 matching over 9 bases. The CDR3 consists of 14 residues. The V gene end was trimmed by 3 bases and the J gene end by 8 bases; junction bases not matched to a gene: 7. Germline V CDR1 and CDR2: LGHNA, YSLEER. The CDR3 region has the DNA TGCGCCAGCAGCCAGGATACAGGGGGCGCGGGCTACACCTTC. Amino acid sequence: CASSQDTGGAGYTF.

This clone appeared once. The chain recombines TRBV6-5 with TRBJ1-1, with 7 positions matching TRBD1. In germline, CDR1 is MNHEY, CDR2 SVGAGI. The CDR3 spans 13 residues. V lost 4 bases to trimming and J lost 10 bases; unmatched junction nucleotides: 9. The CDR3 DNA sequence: TGTGCCAGCAGTTCCCGACAGGGTTGGGTAGCTTTCTTT. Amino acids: CASSSRQGWVAFF.

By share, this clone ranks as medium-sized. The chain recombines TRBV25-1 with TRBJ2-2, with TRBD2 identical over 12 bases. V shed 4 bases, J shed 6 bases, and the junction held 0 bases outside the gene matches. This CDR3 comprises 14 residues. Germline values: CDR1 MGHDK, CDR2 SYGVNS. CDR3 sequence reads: CASSASGGAGELFF. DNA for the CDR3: TGTGCCAGCAGTGCTAGCGGGGGGGCCGGGGAGCTGTTTTTT.

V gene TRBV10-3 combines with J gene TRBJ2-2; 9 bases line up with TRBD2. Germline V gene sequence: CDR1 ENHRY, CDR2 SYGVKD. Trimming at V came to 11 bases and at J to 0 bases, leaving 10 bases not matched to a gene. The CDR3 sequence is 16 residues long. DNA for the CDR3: TGTGCCGCAGCCCCAGGGACTAGCCCGAACACCGGGGAGCTGTTTTTT. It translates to CAAAPGTSPNTGELFF.

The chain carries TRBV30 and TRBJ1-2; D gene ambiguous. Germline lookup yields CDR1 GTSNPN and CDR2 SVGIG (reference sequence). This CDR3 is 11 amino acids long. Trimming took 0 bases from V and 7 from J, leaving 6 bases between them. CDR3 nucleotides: TGTGCCTGGAGTGTCACCACTGGCTACACCTTC. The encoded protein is CAWSVTTGYTF.

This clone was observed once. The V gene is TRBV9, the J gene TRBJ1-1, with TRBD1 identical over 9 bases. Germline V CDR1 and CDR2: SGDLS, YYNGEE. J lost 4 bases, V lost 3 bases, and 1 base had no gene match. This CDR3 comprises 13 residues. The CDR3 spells CASSAGQGTEAFF. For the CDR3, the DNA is TGTGCCAGCAGCGCGGGACAGGGCACTGAAGCTTTCTTT.

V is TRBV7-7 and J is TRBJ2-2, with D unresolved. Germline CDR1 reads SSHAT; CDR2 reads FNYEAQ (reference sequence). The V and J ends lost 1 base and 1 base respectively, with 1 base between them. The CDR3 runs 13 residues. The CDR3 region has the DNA TGTGCCAGCAGCTTAGGGAACACCGGGGAGCTGTTTTTT. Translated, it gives CASSLGNTGELFF. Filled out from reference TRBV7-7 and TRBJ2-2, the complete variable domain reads GAGVSQSPRYKVTKRGQDVTLRCDPISSHATLYWYQQALGQGPEFLTYFNYEAQPDKSGLPSDRFSAERPEGSISTLTIQRTEQRDSAMYRCASSLGNTGELFFGEGSRLTVL.

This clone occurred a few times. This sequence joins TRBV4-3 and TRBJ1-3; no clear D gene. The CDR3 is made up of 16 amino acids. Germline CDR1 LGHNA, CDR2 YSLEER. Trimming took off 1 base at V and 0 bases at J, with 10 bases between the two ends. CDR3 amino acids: CASSQGWLHSGNTIYF. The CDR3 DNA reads TGCGCCAGCAGCCAAGGTTGGTTGCACTCTGGAAACACCATATATTTT.

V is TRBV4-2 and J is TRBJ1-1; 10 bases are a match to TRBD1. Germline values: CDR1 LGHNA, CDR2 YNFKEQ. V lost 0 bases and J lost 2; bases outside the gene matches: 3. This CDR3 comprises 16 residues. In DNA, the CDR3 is TGTGCCAGCAGCCAAGATCGGGACAGGGGCAACACTGAAGCTTTCTTT. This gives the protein CASSQDRDRGNTEAFF.

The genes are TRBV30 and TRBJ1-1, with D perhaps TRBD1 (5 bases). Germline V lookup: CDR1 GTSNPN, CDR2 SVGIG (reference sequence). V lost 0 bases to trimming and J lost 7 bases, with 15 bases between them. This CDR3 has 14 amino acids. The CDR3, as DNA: TGTGCCTGGAGTGTCCTGCCGGGGACGGGTGAAGCTTTCTTT. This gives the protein CAWSVLPGTGEAFF.

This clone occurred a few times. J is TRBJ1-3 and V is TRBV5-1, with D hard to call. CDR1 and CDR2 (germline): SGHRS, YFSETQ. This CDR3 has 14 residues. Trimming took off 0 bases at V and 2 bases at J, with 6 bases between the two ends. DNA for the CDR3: TGCGCCAGCAGCTTGGTGGGGACTGGAAACACCATATATTTT. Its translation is CASSLVGTGNTIYF.

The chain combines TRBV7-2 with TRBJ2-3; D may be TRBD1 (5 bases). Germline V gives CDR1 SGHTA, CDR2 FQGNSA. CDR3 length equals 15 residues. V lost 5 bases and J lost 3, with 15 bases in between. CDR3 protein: CASSPGATRTDTQYF. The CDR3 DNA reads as TGTGCCAGCAGCCCTGGGGCGACGAGGACAGATACGCAGTATTTT.

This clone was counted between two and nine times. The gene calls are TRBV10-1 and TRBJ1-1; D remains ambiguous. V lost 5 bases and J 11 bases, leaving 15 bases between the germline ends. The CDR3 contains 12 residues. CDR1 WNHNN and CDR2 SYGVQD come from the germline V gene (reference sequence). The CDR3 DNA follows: TGCGCCAGCAGTAGGAAAGGACGAGGGGCTTTCTTT. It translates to CASSRKGRGAFF.

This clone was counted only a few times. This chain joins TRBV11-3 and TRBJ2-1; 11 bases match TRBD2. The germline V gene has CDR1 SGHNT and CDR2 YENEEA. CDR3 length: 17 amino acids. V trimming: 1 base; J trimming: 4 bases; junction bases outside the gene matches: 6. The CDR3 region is CASSLGISSGGYNEQFF. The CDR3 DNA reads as TGTGCCAGCAGCTTAGGTATATCTAGCGGGGGGTACAATGAGCAGTTCTTC.

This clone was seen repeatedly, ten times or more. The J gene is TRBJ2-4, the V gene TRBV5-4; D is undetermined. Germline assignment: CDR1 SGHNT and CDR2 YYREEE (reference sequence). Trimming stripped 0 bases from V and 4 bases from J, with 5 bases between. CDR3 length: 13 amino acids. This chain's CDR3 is CASSLGQKNIQYF. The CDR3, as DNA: TGTGCCAGCAGCTTGGGACAAAAAAACATTCAGTACTTC.

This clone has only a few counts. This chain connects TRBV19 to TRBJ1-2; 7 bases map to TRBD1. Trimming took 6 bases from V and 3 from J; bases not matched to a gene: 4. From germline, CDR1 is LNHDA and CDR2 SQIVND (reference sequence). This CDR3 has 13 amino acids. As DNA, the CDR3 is TGTGCCAGTAGCAGACAGGGTCACTATGGCTACACCTTC. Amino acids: CASSRQGHYGYTF. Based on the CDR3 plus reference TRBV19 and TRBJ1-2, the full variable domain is DGGITQSPKYLFRKEGQNVTLSCEQNLNHDAMYWYRQDPGQGLRLIYYSQIVNDFQKGDIAEGYSVSREKKESFPLTVTSAQKNPTAFYLCASSRQGHYGYTFGSGTRLTVV.

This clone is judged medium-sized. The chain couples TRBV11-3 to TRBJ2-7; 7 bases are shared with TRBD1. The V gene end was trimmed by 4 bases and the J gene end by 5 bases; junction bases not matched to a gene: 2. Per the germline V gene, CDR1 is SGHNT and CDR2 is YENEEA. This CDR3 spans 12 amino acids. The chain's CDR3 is CASSSDRDEQYF. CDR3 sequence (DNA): TGTGCCAGCAGCTCCGACAGGGACGAGCAGTACTTC.

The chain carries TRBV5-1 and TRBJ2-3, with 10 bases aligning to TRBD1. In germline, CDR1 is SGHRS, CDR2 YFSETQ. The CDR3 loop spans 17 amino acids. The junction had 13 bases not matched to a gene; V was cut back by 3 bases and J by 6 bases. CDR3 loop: CASSSSWGQGKRDTQYF. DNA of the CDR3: TGCGCCAGCAGCTCGTCGTGGGGACAGGGGAAAAGGGATACGCAGTATTTT.

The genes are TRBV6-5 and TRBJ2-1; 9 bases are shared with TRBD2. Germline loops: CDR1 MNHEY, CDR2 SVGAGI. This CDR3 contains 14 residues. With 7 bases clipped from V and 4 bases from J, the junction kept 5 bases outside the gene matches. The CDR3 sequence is CASTQAGGYNEQFF. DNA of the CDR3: TGTGCCAGCACACAAGCGGGGGGTTACAATGAGCAGTTCTTC.

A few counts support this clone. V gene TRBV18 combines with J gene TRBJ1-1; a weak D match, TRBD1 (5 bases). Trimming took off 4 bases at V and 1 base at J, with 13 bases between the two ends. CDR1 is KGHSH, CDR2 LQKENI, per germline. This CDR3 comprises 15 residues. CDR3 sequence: CASSLKGPENTEAFF. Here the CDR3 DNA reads TGTGCCAGCTCACTAAAGGGGCCGGAGAACACTGAAGCTTTCTTT.